Shown below are 31 T cell receptor beta chains from a single sample sequenced in a study of blood T cell repertoires in COVID-19. Sequencing used immunoSEQ multiplex PCR; TCRdb keeps in-frame clones, though not all of them. The table has a few hundred thousand clones, around 82% seen once; the top ten hold less than 3%. The specimen was peripheral blood. Source of these receptors: a man between 50 and 59 years old with active or convalescent COVID-19.

This clone has a handful of counts. CDR3 sequence: CASSLAGGGDYGYTF. CDR3 sequence (DNA): TGTGCCAGCAGCTTAGCAGGAGGGGGCGACTATGGCTACACCTTC. The chain combines TRBV7-6 with TRBJ1-2; TRBD1 matches 7 bases. The CDR3 is 15 residues long. The trim removed 0 bases at V and 3 bases at J, leaving 4 bases unmatched. Per germline, CDR1 SGHVS and CDR2 FNYEAQ.

The chain is built from TRBV24-1 and TRBJ2-5, with TRBD1 matching 9 bases. The CDR3 spans 18 residues. In germline, CDR1 is KGHDR, CDR2 SFDVKD. V lost 3 bases and J lost 1; bases outside the gene matches: 11. The CDR3 sequence is CATSDRTGVGGLQETQYF. In DNA, the CDR3 is TGTGCCACCAGTGATAGGACAGGGGTTGGGGGCCTCCAAGAGACCCAGTACTTC.

As concerns this clone: One end of the junction is discordant with germline, which a read error may explain. The CDR3 spells CASSQDIMGLDTQYF. DNA of the CDR3: TGTGCTAGCAGCCAAGACATTATGGGGCTAGATACGCAGTATTTT. The rearrangement uses TRBV7-7 and TRBJ2-3; the D gene is possibly TRBD1 (5 bases). In germline, CDR1 is SSHAT, CDR2 FNYEAQ (reference sequence). The CDR3 is 15 residues long.

V gene TRBV4-1 combines with J gene TRBJ2-1, with D maybe TRBD1 (6 bases). From germline, CDR1 is MGHRA and CDR2 YSYEKL. CDR3 length: 16 amino acids. The germline V and J ends were trimmed by 1 base and 3 bases, with 13 bases remaining between them. For the CDR3, the DNA is TGCGCCAGCAGCCAAGGTCAGGGGCGACACTACAATGAGCAGTTCTTC. This gives the protein CASSQGQGRHYNEQFF.

The chain combines TRBV18 with TRBJ1-2, with D tentatively TRBD1 (6 bases). Germline V gives CDR1 KGHSH, CDR2 LQKENI. CDR3 size: 14 residues. Trimming removed 4 bases from V and 7 bases from J, with 16 bases in between. CDR3 amino acids: CASSQQGGGSGYTF. The CDR3 DNA reads as TGTGCCAGCTCACAACAGGGCGGGGGCAGTGGCTACACCTTC.

In nucleotides, the CDR3 is TGTGCCAGCAGCTTGGCCGAATTGGGACAGAACCTCCTACAGGGGCAGTTCTTC. This gives the protein CASSLAELGQNLLQGQFF. V usage is TRBV7-9 and J usage is TRBJ2-1; 7 nucleotides match TRBD1. V trimming: 3 bases; J trimming: 12 bases; junction bases outside the gene matches: 23. The CDR3 loop spans 18 amino acids. Germline V gene sequence: CDR1 SEHNR, CDR2 FQNEAQ (reference sequence).

This rearrangement joins TRBV7-2 to TRBJ2-7; D might be TRBD2 (7 bases). CDR3 length: 15 residues. Trimming shortened V by 1 base and J by 0 bases, and 10 bases separated the two germline ends. Germline CDR1 SGHTA, CDR2 FQGNSA. CDR3 in DNA: TGTGCCAGCAGCTTAGTTCGGGGGGCCTCCTACGAGCAGTACTTC. It is translated as CASSLVRGASYEQYF.

This sequence joins TRBV30 and TRBJ1-1; 10 bases map to TRBD1. The CDR3 is 17 residues long. Per the germline V gene, CDR1 is GTSNPN and CDR2 is SVGIG (reference sequence). Germline trimming cut 4 bases from V and 0 bases from J; bases unmatched to any gene: 11. This CDR3 is CAWKMMPGQGVNTEAFF. The DNA of the CDR3 is TGTGCCTGGAAGATGATGCCCGGACAGGGGGTGAACACTGAAGCTTTCTTT.

The V and J genes are TRBV5-6 and TRBJ2-3; D gene unclear. Looked up from germline, CDR1 is SGHDT and CDR2 is YYEEEE. This CDR3 comprises 16 residues. With 0 bases removed from V and 4 bases from J, the gap between germline ends came to 15 bases. In nucleotides, the CDR3 is TGTGCCAGCAGCTTGGGACTCATAACCCCCCCAGATACGCAGTATTTT. As protein: CASSLGLITPPDTQYF.

The gene calls are TRBV2 and TRBJ2-1; D remains unclear. V was clipped by 0 bases and J by 9 bases, with 12 bases between them. CDR1 is SNHLY, CDR2 FYNNEI, per germline. The CDR3 totals 14 residues. CDR3 residues: CASSEALPNGEQFF. The CDR3 bases are TGTGCCAGCAGTGAAGCGCTACCAAACGGTGAGCAGTTCTTC.

V usage is TRBV3-1 (or the pseudogene TRBV3-2) and J usage is TRBJ2-1, with 7 bases matching TRBD1. The CDR3 is 16 residues long. Germline trimming cut 4 bases from V and 5 bases from J; bases unmatched to any gene: 11. In germline, CDR1 is LGHDT, CDR2 YNNKEL (reference sequence). The CDR3 sequence: CASSPFVGTVNNEQFF. DNA for the CDR3: TGTGCCAGCAGCCCGTTCGTCGGGACAGTGAACAATGAGCAGTTCTTC.

The chain carries TRBV3-1 (or the pseudogene TRBV3-2) and TRBJ1-4; 12 nucleotides line up with TRBD1. This CDR3 has 15 residues. Germline assignment: CDR1 LGHDT and CDR2 YNNKEL (reference sequence). Trimming at V came to 4 bases and at J to 6 bases, leaving 3 bases not matched to a gene. The CDR3 sequence is CASSPWDRGHEKLFF. As DNA, the CDR3 is TGTGCCAGCAGCCCTTGGGACAGGGGGCATGAAAAACTGTTTTTT.

The chain links TRBV19 to TRBJ1-5, with TRBD1 as a possible D gene (5 bases). CDR3 length: 13 amino acids. CDR1 is LNHDA and CDR2 is SQIVND in the germline V gene (reference sequence). V was pared by 10 bases and J by 4 bases, with 14 bases between. The CDR3 sequence: CATTTEINQPQHF. CDR3 in DNA: TGTGCCACCACGACAGAGATTAATCAGCCCCAGCATTTT. Together with reference TRBV19 and TRBJ1-5, the CDR3 gives the full variable domain: DGGITQSPKYLFRKEGQNVTLSCEQNLNHDAMYWYRQDPGQGLRLIYYSQIVNDFQKGDIAEGYSVSREKKESFPLTVTSAQKNPTAFYLCATTTEINQPQHFGDGTRLSIL.

The V and J genes are TRBV18 and TRBJ2-7, with TRBD2 matching over 15 bases. V lost 4 bases to trimming and J lost 3 bases; unmatched junction nucleotides: 7. CDR3 length: 17 amino acids. Germline V gene sequence: CDR1 KGHSH, CDR2 LQKENI. DNA for the CDR3: TGTGCCAGCTCACTGGGGACTAGCGGGAGGAGAGGCTACGAGCAGTACTTC. It codes for CASSLGTSGRRGYEQYF.

The V call is TRBV18, the J call TRBJ2-3, with TRBD1 matching over 11 bases. This CDR3 is built from 18 residues. The junction had 11 bases not matched to a gene; V was cut back by 3 bases and J by 3 bases. Germline-derived CDR1 and CDR2 are KGHSH and LQKENI. The CDR3 spells CASSPNVIGTGGTDTQYF. The CDR3 DNA is TGTGCCAGCTCACCCAACGTCATAGGGACAGGGGGAACAGATACGCAGTATTTT.

The gene calls are TRBV21-1 and TRBJ2-7; the D call in the table, TRBD2, was not verified against the DNA. TRBV21-1 is classified as a pseudogene. The CDR3 has 14 amino acids. CDR3: CASSIRRYPGEQYF. The CDR3 DNA reads TGTGCCAGCAGCATACGGCGGTATCCTGGCGAGCAGTACTTC.

The chain uses TRBV4-2 and TRBJ2-4, with a weak D call TRBD2 (5 bases). The germline CDR1 and CDR2 sequences are LGHNA and YNFKEQ. CDR3 length: 14 residues. The V end was cut by 1 base, the J end by 6 bases, with 10 bases between. The CDR3 region has the DNA TGTGCCAGCAGCCAAGGGACCGGAGGAAACATTCAGTACTTC. Residues: CASSQGTGGNIQYF.

This chain links TRBV10-3 with TRBJ1-4; D is perhaps TRBD1 (5 bases). With 4 bases removed from V and 4 bases from J, the gap between germline ends came to 13 bases. CDR1 ENHRY and CDR2 SYGVKD come from the germline V gene. The CDR3 consists of 15 residues. CDR3 nucleotides: TGTGCCATCAGTGCCGGGGGAACGGGTAATGAAAAACTGTTTTTT. As protein: CAISAGGTGNEKLFF.

V usage is TRBV7-2 and J usage is TRBJ1-3; D might be TRBD1 (5 bases). Germline V lookup: CDR1 SGHTA, CDR2 FQGNSA. The CDR3 covers 17 residues. Trimming took 2 bases from V and 6 from J, leaving 20 bases between them. The CDR3 reads CASSLYRDSRWLNTIYF. CDR3 sequence (DNA): TGTGCCAGCAGCTTATACCGGGACTCTCGGTGGTTAAACACCATATATTTT. The full variable domain, its missing parts supplied by reference TRBV7-2 and TRBJ1-3, is GAGVSQSPSNKVTEKGKDVELRCDPISGHTALYWYRQSLGQGLEFLIYFQGNSAPDKSGLPSDRFSAERTGGSVSTLTIQRTQQEDSAVYLCASSLYRDSRWLNTIYFGEGSWLTVV.

This clone was recorded a few times. The V and J genes are TRBV2 and TRBJ1-6; 7 nucleotides agree with TRBD1. Germline CDR1 and CDR2: SNHLY and FYNNEI. The CDR3 contains 15 residues. V gave up 6 bases and J gave up 7 bases; unmatched junction bases: 9. The DNA for the CDR3 is TGTGCCAGCAGGGATGGGGGACAGCTCAATTCACCCCTCCACTTT. Encoded protein: CASRDGGQLNSPLHF.

V usage is TRBV12-3 or TRBV12-4 and J usage is TRBJ1-2; 8 bases map to TRBD1. With V trimmed by 9 bases and J by 7 bases, 10 bases remained unmatched. The CDR3 loop spans 13 amino acids. The CDR3 is CASLLQGGSGYTF. In DNA form, the CDR3 reads TGTGCCAGTTTGTTACAGGGGGGTAGTGGCTACACCTTC.

The CDR3 region has the DNA TGTGCCAGTAGTATAGTGGGGCCTAGAGGACAAGCTTTCTTT. Translated: CASSIVGPRGQAFF. The chain employs TRBV19 and TRBJ1-1; D perhaps matches TRBD1 (5 bases). CDR1 and CDR2 from the germline V gene are LNHDA and SQIVND (reference sequence). V was clipped by 1 base and J by 9 bases, with 15 bases between them. This CDR3 is built from 14 residues.

This clone was seen more than once but under ten times. The gene calls are TRBV21-1 and TRBJ2-2; the tabulated D call, TRBD1, remains unverified against the DNA. TRBV21-1 is recorded as a pseudogene. The CDR3 has 15 residues. The CDR3 DNA sequence: TGTGCCAGCAGCAAAGGACAGGGGATCACCGGGGAGCTGTTTTTT. Protein product: CASSKGQGITGELFF.

This chain links TRBV24-1 with TRBJ2-1; TRBD2 agrees at 13 bases. This CDR3 is built from 15 residues. Germline V gene sequence: CDR1 KGHDR, CDR2 SFDVKD. After removal of 3 bases from V and 9 bases from J, the junction contained 4 bases not matched to a gene. The CDR3 reads CATSDQTSGRGEQFF. Written as DNA, the CDR3 is TGTGCCACCAGTGATCAAACTAGCGGGAGGGGTGAGCAGTTCTTC.

The chain links TRBV6-5 to TRBJ2-7; D gene ambiguous. The CDR3 extends over 13 amino acids. Germline V gives CDR1 MNHEY, CDR2 SVGAGI. V was pared by 6 bases and J by 3 bases, with 12 bases between. CDR3 loop: CASRPSILYEQYF. DNA of the CDR3: TGTGCCAGCAGACCCAGTATCCTCTACGAGCAGTACTTC.

The genes are TRBV6-5 and TRBJ1-1, with D perhaps TRBD1 (5 bases). The length of the CDR3 is 13 residues. Trimming shortened V by 6 bases and J by 5 bases, and 13 bases separated the two germline ends. Germline assignment: CDR1 MNHEY and CDR2 SVGAGI. This CDR3 is CASRGRRGTEAFF. CDR3 nucleotides: TGTGCCAGCAGGGGACGTCGGGGGACTGAAGCTTTCTTT.

The chain recombines TRBV6-5 with TRBJ1-2; D is possibly TRBD1 (6 bases). The CDR3 is made up of 13 amino acids. Germline CDR1 MNHEY, CDR2 SVGAGI. Trimming left V 2 bases short and J 7 bases short, with 11 bases between. The DNA for the CDR3 is TGTGCCAGCAGTTACCAGGGGCATAGTGGCTACACCTTC. Residues: CASSYQGHSGYTF.

The chain has TRBV4-3 and TRBJ2-7; 12 nucleotides agree with TRBD1. V trimming: 1 base; J trimming: 7 bases; junction bases outside the gene matches: 8. CDR1 is LGHNA, CDR2 YSLEER, per germline. CDR3 length: 16 residues. CDR3: CASSQGEGQGAREQYF. The DNA of the CDR3 is TGCGCCAGCAGCCAAGGGGAGGGACAGGGGGCGAGAGAGCAGTACTTC.

The CDR3 region has the DNA TGTGCCAGCAGTTACTCCGGGGTAATGCGTGGCTACACCTTC. Translating gives CASSYSGVMRGYTF. The rearrangement joins TRBV6-5 to TRBJ1-2, with unresolved D. The germline V gene encodes CDR1 MNHEY and CDR2 SVGAGI. The V gene lost 0 bases and the J gene lost 7 bases, with 12 bases spanning the gap. The CDR3 is made up of 14 amino acids.

V gene TRBV7-6 combines with J gene TRBJ1-2, with 9 bases lining up with TRBD1. Germline loops: CDR1 SGHVS, CDR2 FNYEAQ. The V and J ends lost 5 bases and 8 bases, in that order; junction bases with no gene match: 6. The CDR3 contains 13 residues. CDR3 region: CASSPQGAGGYTF. The CDR3 DNA is TGTGCCAGCAGCCCACAGGGGGCAGGGGGCTACACCTTC.

The gene calls are TRBV9 and TRBJ2-1; D gene uncertain. The CDR3 is made up of 12 amino acids. Germline assignment: CDR1 SGDLS and CDR2 YYNGEE. Trimming shortened V by 1 base and J by 4 bases, and 3 bases separated the two germline ends. The DNA of the CDR3 is TGTGCCAGCAGCGTATCTTACAATGAGCAGTTCTTC. Its translation: CASSVSYNEQFF.